Following are 12 T cell receptor beta chains from one sample sequenced in a study of graft-versus-host responses after intestinal transplantation. What these receptors recognize is not known. TCRdb's table, derived via immunoSEQ multiplex PCR, lists solely in-frame clones and lacks some. The profile shows 130,000 or so clones, more than 90% of them singletons. The sequencing used unstimulated CD4+ T cells sorted from spleen or lymph node cells, collected before intestinal transplant. These TCRs come from a human donor who received an intestinal transplant.

The rearrangement uses TRBV15 and TRBJ1-3; D is undetermined. Between the trimmed V and J ends, which lost 0 bases and 1 base, there was a span of 7 bases. The CDR3 is 15 amino acids. Germline values: CDR1 LNHNV, CDR2 YYDKDF (reference sequence). The CDR3 region has the DNA TGTGCCACCAGCAGAGACAGTCCATCTGGAAACACCATATATTTT. It translates to CATSRDSPSGNTIYF.

The sample holds a few counts of this clone. This chain joins TRBV18 and TRBJ1-3; possibly TRBD1 for D (6 bases). The V end lost 0 bases, the J end lost 3 bases, and 12 bases lay between the germline ends. This CDR3 spans 16 amino acids. CDR1 is KGHSH, CDR2 LQKENI, per germline. The chain's CDR3 is CASSPPSGTLGNTIYF. The CDR3 region has the DNA TGTGCCAGCTCACCACCGAGCGGGACACTTGGAAACACCATATATTTT.

The chain combines TRBV9 with TRBJ2-3, with D uncertain. This CDR3 has 13 amino acids. CDR1 is SGDLS, CDR2 YYNGEE, per germline. The germline V and J ends were trimmed by 2 bases and 5 bases, with 9 bases remaining between them. DNA of the CDR3: TGTGCCAGCAGCGTCGATTCGGTAGATACGCAGTATTTT. The encoded protein is CASSVDSVDTQYF. The complete variable domain, with remaining parts taken from reference TRBV9 and TRBJ2-3, reads DSGVTQTPKHLITATGQRVTLRCSPRSGDLSVYWYQQSLDQGLQFLIQYYNGEERAKGNILERFSAQQFPDLHSELNLSSLELGDSALYFCASSVDSVDTQYFGPGTRLTVL.

The rearrangement links TRBV10-3 to TRBJ2-7, with 8 nucleotides matching TRBD1. Trimming cost V 9 bases and J 0 bases; bases outside gene matches: 10. Germline V gene sequence: CDR1 ENHRY, CDR2 SYGVKD. The CDR3 has 15 amino acids. Here the CDR3 DNA reads TGTGCCATTAATCCGACAGGGGAGAGCTCCTACGAGCAGTACTTC. It encodes CAINPTGESSYEQYF.

The V and J genes are TRBV6-1 and TRBJ1-1, with D possibly being TRBD1 (5 bases). CDR1 MNHNS and CDR2 SASEGT come from the germline V gene. V dropped 5 bases and J dropped 4 bases, with 14 bases sitting between them. The CDR3 is made up of 14 amino acids. The CDR3: CASSKIREGTEAFF. CDR3 DNA: TGTGCCAGCAGTAAGATCAGGGAGGGCACTGAAGCTTTCTTT.

The rearrangement joins TRBV7-9 to TRBJ2-3; a possible D gene is TRBD1 (6 bases). CDR1 and CDR2 (germline): SEHNR, FQNEAQ (reference sequence). The CDR3 runs 13 residues. V lost 3 bases and J lost 4, with 8 bases in between. The CDR3 DNA sequence: TGTGCCAGCAGCTTCAGGGGAGCAGATACGCAGTATTTT. The encoded protein is CASSFRGADTQYF.

V usage is TRBV11-3 and J usage is TRBJ1-1; D is perhaps TRBD1 (5 bases). V was pared by 5 bases and J by 0 bases, with 22 bases between. The CDR3 is made up of 18 amino acids. CDR1 SGHNT and CDR2 YENEEA come from the germline V gene. This CDR3 is CASSPTGTALHMNTEAFF. In nucleotides, the CDR3 is TGTGCCAGCAGCCCAACCGGGACGGCTCTCCATATGAACACTGAAGCTTTCTTT. Supplemented by reference TRBV11-3 and TRBJ1-1, the full variable domain reads EAGVVQSPRYKIIEKKQPVAFWCNPISGHNTLYWYLQNLGQGPELLIRYENEEAVDDSQLPKDRFSAERLKGVDSTLKIQPAELGDSAVYLCASSPTGTALHMNTEAFFGQGTRLTVV.

The chain links TRBV30 to TRBJ2-7, with a weak D call TRBD1 (6 bases). There are 14 residues in the CDR3. V gave up 5 bases and J gave up 0 bases, with 14 bases separating them. CDR1 GTSNPN and CDR2 SVGIG come from the germline V gene (reference sequence). Here the CDR3 DNA reads TGTGCCTGGGCGAGGGGACATAACTCCTACGAGCAGTACTTC. Residues: CAWARGHNSYEQYF.

A few counts support this clone. J is TRBJ2-7 and V is TRBV19; TRBD1 agrees at 8 bases. V gave up 5 bases and J gave up 6 bases; unmatched junction bases: 6. Germline-derived CDR1 and CDR2 are LNHDA and SQIVND (reference sequence). This CDR3 comprises 13 residues. CDR3 sequence (DNA): TGTGCCAGTAGTGTGGACAGGGATCTCGAGCAGTACTTC. Translating gives CASSVDRDLEQYF. The whole variable domain, filled in from reference TRBV19 and TRBJ2-7, reads DGGITQSPKYLFRKEGQNVTLSCEQNLNHDAMYWYRQDPGQGLRLIYYSQIVNDFQKGDIAEGYSVSREKKESFPLTVTSAQKNPTAFYLCASSVDRDLEQYFGPGTRLTVT.

A note on this clone: This CDR3 is also generated by other DNA sequences in the sample. This chain joins TRBV5-1 and TRBJ2-3, with D possibly being TRBD2 (6 bases). CDR1 SGHRS and CDR2 YFSETQ come from the germline V gene. There are 14 residues in the CDR3. The germline V and J ends were trimmed by 0 bases and 3 bases, with 8 bases remaining between them. CDR3 coding DNA: TGCGCCAGCAGCTTGGGGGGGGATACAGATACGCAGTATTTT. Its protein is CASSLGGDTDTQYF.

This chain connects TRBV29-1 to TRBJ1-1; D not resolved. The CDR3 is 17 amino acids. V lost 3 bases, J lost 5 bases, and 25 bases lay in between. CDR1 SQVTM and CDR2 ANQGSEA come from the germline V gene. In nucleotides, the CDR3 is TGCAGCGTTGAGGTAATTAAGATCCCCCTGATCAGGACTGAAGCTTTCTTT. Translation: CSVEVIKIPLIRTEAFF.

V and J are TRBV28 and TRBJ2-7; no reliable D call. There are 11 residues in the CDR3. The V end was cut by 6 bases, the J end by 6 bases, with 9 bases between. Germline V CDR1 and CDR2: MDHEN, SYDVKM. In DNA, the CDR3 is TGTGCCAGCAGCCAATCCCTCGAGCAGTACTTC. Encoded protein: CASSQSLEQYF.